This T cell receptor (beta chain) was recorded in a study of blood T cell repertoires in COVID-19. Germline V gene sequence: CDR1 SGHTA, CDR2 FQGNSA. V was pared by 6 bases and J by 6 bases, with 22 bases between. The CDR3 runs to 16 residues. Ages ranged from about 18 to 89 years, with residence in around 24 US areas. Self-reported history from a screening survey and questionnaire set each donor's cohort. Per the original data handling: Amplification of reference gene primers was used by the study to estimate nucleated cell counts. Sequencing used immunoSEQ multiplex PCR; TCRdb keeps in-frame clones, though not all of them. V, J and clone size derive from that table, while D and trimming were established from the DNA sequence. The sample shows some 460,000 clones, about 85% of them seen only once.

The receptor was isolated from a woman aged 18-30 years who had recovered from COVID-19. The sample was PBMCs or T cells enriched from blood (not recorded which). The V and J genes are TRBV7-2 and TRBJ2-3; D is unresolved. The DNA for the CDR3 is TGTGCCAGCAGTCCAATAGCAAGAGGAACGGGTGATACGCAGTATTTT. Translation: CASSPIARGTGDTQYF.